This T cell receptor (beta chain) was identified in a study of a mutant IDH1 vaccine in newly diagnosed glioma. Looking at the study overall: Standard pretreatment was either radiotherapy, temozolomide, or, for most, radiochemotherapy with temozolomide.

Points on this clone: The target antigen is unknown.

Produced via immunoSEQ multiplex PCR; TCRdb's table is partial and in-frame only. The repertoire consists of some 21,000 clones, with around 82% occurring once and the leading ten covering roughly 5.9%. Time point specified: baseline, week 1 (first vaccination visit). This sample's treatment: pre-vaccination baseline after standard-of-care therapy. The CDR3 sequence is 17 residues long. V was clipped by 0 bases and J by 4 bases; unmatched bases: 11. CDR1 and CDR2 (germline): LGHNA, YNFKEQ. The study, taken as a whole, reports: Immune responses arising from the vaccine appeared in more than 90% of patients. Whatever changes occurred in top peripheral T cell clonotypes seemed unrelated to pseudoprogression.

The receptor's source is a man aged 40-49 years with glioma. Here the sequenced sample was PBMCs, taken from a glioma patient treated with radiotherapy, temozolomide or both. The rearrangement joins TRBV4-2 to TRBJ1-1; 7 bases agree with TRBD1. The chain's CDR3 is CASSQDRLDRRGTEAFF. The CDR3 DNA sequence: TGTGCCAGCAGCCAAGATAGACTGGACAGGAGGGGCACTGAAGCTTTCTTT.